One and the same sample provided the 27 T cell receptor beta chains below, sequenced in a study of identical twins. One entry per CDR3 protein, called by TCRdb with MiXCR from the 5' RACE reads. The repertoire includes a few hundred thousand distinct CDR3 sequences, roughly 10% of them detected once, and under 9.5% sits in the top ten. The specimen sequenced was naive T cells sorted from blood. These receptors all come from a woman aged 50 to 60 in good health.

The chain uses TRBV29-1 and TRBJ1-2; possibly TRBD1 for D (6 bases). Per the germline V gene, CDR1 is SQVTM and CDR2 is ANQGSEA. The CDR3 has 12 residues. V was cut by 2 bases and J by 4 bases, with 8 bases left in between. DNA of the CDR3: TGCAGCGTTGAAAGGACAGCCTATGGCTACACCTTC. Translation gives CSVERTAYGYTF. The full variable domain, rest sourced from reference TRBV29-1 and TRBJ1-2, is SAVISQKPSRDICQRGTSLTIQCQVDSQVTMMFWYRQQPGQSLTLIATANQGSEATYESGFVIDKFPISRPNLTFSTLTVSNMSPEDSSIYLCSVERTAYGYTFGSGTRLTVV.

This clonotype has ten or more counts. This rearrangement joins TRBV7-7 to TRBJ2-4; D is ambiguous. The V gene's germline CDR1 is SSHAT and CDR2 FNYEAQ (reference sequence). CDR3 size: 20 residues. Trimming took 3 bases from V and 0 from J, leaving 24 bases between them. CDR3 loop: CASSFHPKLPTSLAKNIQYF. The CDR3 DNA reads as TGTGCCAGCAGCTTCCATCCTAAGTTACCGACATCCCTAGCCAAAAACATTCAGTACTTC.

The table lists this clonotype with a few counts. V and J are TRBV6-5 and TRBJ2-1; 7 bases match TRBD2. Trimming removed 10 bases from V and 1 base from J; junction bases left unmatched: 7. There are 14 residues in the CDR3. Germline values: CDR1 MNHEY, CDR2 SVGAGI. CDR3 region: CATGRIGSYNEQFF. CDR3 bases: TGTGCCACCGGGAGGATTGGTTCCTACAATGAGCAGTTCTTC.

This clonotype was seen many times. This chain connects TRBV12-3 or TRBV12-4 to TRBJ1-5, with a weak D call TRBD1 (6 bases). The ends were cut back, 5 bases at V and 3 bases at J, with 14 bases in the middle. This CDR3 is 15 amino acids long. The CDR3 region is CASSPSPGDNQPQHF. For the CDR3, the DNA is TGTGCCAGCAGTCCCTCCCCAGGGGACAATCAGCCCCAGCATTTT.

This clonotype came up a few times. The chain carries TRBV7-6 and TRBJ2-7; TRBD1 might be the D (6 bases). Trimming removed 2 bases at V and 5 bases at J, with 10 bases between. Looked up from germline, CDR1 is SGHVS and CDR2 is FNYEAQ. The CDR3 contains 13 residues. The CDR3 here is CASSLRSGDEQYV. As DNA, the CDR3 is TGTGCCAGCAGCTTACGTTCAGGGGACGAGCAGTACGTC.

A note on this clonotype: Given the absence of the conserved phenylalanine or tryptophan at the CDR3 end, a read error is likely. The chain couples TRBV5-1 to TRBJ1-1; D call uncertain. There are 14 residues in the CDR3. Germline V gene data show CDR1 as SGHRS and CDR2 as YFSETQ. The V end lost 1 base, the J end lost 0 bases, and 7 bases lay between the germline ends. CDR3 bases: TGCGCCAGCAGCTTGAGACCGATGAACACTGAAGCTTTCTTA. This sequence encodes CASSLRPMNTEAFL.

This clonotype was seen repeatedly, ten times or more. This chain links TRBV29-1 with TRBJ2-3; D call uncertain. The V and J ends lost 2 bases and 4 bases respectively, with 10 bases between them. Germline V lookup: CDR1 SQVTM, CDR2 ANQGSEA. The CDR3 runs 13 residues. This CDR3 is CSVEQVIADTQYF. The CDR3 DNA sequence: TGCAGCGTTGAACAGGTCATCGCAGATACGCAGTATTTT.

This clonotype was seen more than once but under ten times. This sequence joins TRBV5-5 and TRBJ1-1; perhaps TRBD1 as D (5 bases). The CDR3 spans 13 residues. Between the trimmed V and J ends, which lost 4 bases and 4 bases, there was a span of 11 bases. Germline assignment: CDR1 SGHKS and CDR2 YYEKEE (reference sequence). This chain's CDR3 is CASSLQGFTEAFF. The CDR3 DNA sequence: TGTGCCAGCAGCCTCCAGGGCTTCACTGAAGCTTTCTTT.

The chain's CDR3 is CASSQDLPGSEAFF. The CDR3 region has the DNA TGTGCCAGCAGCCAAGATCTTCCAGGTAGCGAAGCTTTCTTT. The chain is built from TRBV3-1 and TRBJ1-1, with no clear D. V was clipped by 0 bases and J by 8 bases, with 13 bases between them. The CDR3 sequence is 14 residues long. Germline V gives CDR1 LGHDT, CDR2 YNNKEL (reference sequence).

This clonotype was seen at least ten times. The rearrangement uses TRBV14 and TRBJ2-1; D is perhaps TRBD1 or TRBD2 (5 bases each). The CDR3 length is 17 residues. CDR1 is SGHDN and CDR2 is FVKESK in the germline V gene. Trimming cost V 0 bases and J 8 bases, with 20 bases left between them. For the CDR3, the DNA is TGTGCCAGCAGCCAAGATTGGGGGAGACGGGCCCTGGATGAGCAGTTCTTC. Protein sequence: CASSQDWGRRALDEQFF. Based on the CDR3 plus reference TRBV14 and TRBJ2-1, the full variable domain is EAGVTQFPSHSVIEKGQTVTLRCDPISGHDNLYWYRRVMGKEIKFLLHFVKESKQDESGMPNNRFLAERTGGTYSTLKVQPAELEDSGVYFCASSQDWGRRALDEQFFGPGTRLTVL.

The V and J genes are TRBV7-9 and TRBJ2-7, with D uncertain. V dropped 5 bases and J dropped 1 base, with 9 bases sitting between them. This CDR3 contains 13 residues. Germline V gene sequence: CDR1 SEHNR, CDR2 FQNEAQ (reference sequence). CDR3 loop: CASSPPESYEQYF. DNA for the CDR3: TGTGCCAGCAGCCCCCCAGAATCCTACGAGCAGTACTTC.

V gene TRBV12-3 or TRBV12-4 combines with J gene TRBJ2-1; TRBD1 agrees at 9 bases. This CDR3 has 12 residues. V shed 7 bases, J shed 8 bases, and the junction held 3 bases outside the gene matches. The CDR3 reads CASTGQGDEQFF. CDR3 sequence (DNA): TGTGCCAGCACGGGACAGGGTGATGAGCAGTTCTTC.

This clonotype has just a few counts. The CDR3 loop reads CASSRDSTYTDTQYF. CDR3 sequence (DNA): TGCGCCAGCAGCCGAGACTCGACCTACACAGATACGCAGTATTTT. The rearrangement joins TRBV4-1 to TRBJ2-3, with D unclear. The V and J ends lost 4 bases and 2 bases respectively, with 13 bases between them. In germline, CDR1 is MGHRA, CDR2 YSYEKL. The CDR3 runs to 15 residues.

The table lists this clonotype with many counts. The chain has TRBV15 and TRBJ2-2, with a weak D call TRBD2 (6 bases). This CDR3 comprises 13 residues. CDR1 and CDR2 (germline): LNHNV, YYDKDF (reference sequence). The germline V and J ends were trimmed by 8 bases and 4 bases, with 11 bases remaining between them. Written as DNA, the CDR3 is TGTGCCACCCGGCGGGAAGCCACCGGGGAGCTGTTTTTT. It encodes CATRREATGELFF. The whole variable domain, filled in from reference TRBV15 and TRBJ2-2, reads DAMVIQNPRYQVTQFGKPVTLSCSQTLNHNVMYWYQQKSSQAPKLLFHYYDKDFNNEADTPDNFQSRRPNTSFCFLDIRSPGLGDTAMYLCATRREATGELFFGEGSRLTVL.

The chain is built from TRBV12-3 or TRBV12-4 and TRBJ2-3; unclear D gene. The V end was cut by 7 bases, the J end by 1 base, with 9 bases between. The CDR3 totals 13 residues. The CDR3 DNA reads as TGTGCCAGCAAGCCCTCCGGCACAGATACGCAGTATTTT. It encodes CASKPSGTDTQYF.

Only a few counts were recorded for this clonotype. The J gene is TRBJ2-1, the V gene TRBV2; 14 bases line up with TRBD2. With V trimmed by 4 bases and J by 8 bases, 4 bases remained unmatched. There are 15 residues in the CDR3. Germline values: CDR1 SNHLY, CDR2 FYNNEI. This CDR3 reads CASSATSGRGDEQFF. The CDR3 DNA reads as TGTGCCAGCAGTGCGACTAGCGGGAGGGGGGATGAGCAGTTCTTC.

The table lists this clonotype with a few counts. CDR3 protein: CSARDRTNQPQHF. In nucleotides, the CDR3 is TGCAGTGCTAGGGACAGGACGAATCAGCCCCAGCATTTT. The V gene is TRBV20-1, the J gene TRBJ1-5; 7 nucleotides align to TRBD1. Germline V gene lookup returns CDR1 DFQATT and CDR2 SNEGSKA (reference sequence). The CDR3 sequence is 13 residues long. Unmatched junction bases numbered 3, after V lost 3 bases and J lost 4 bases.

The chain combines TRBV6-5 with TRBJ2-7; TRBD2 aligns across 8 bases. The V segment lost 2 bases and the J segment 2 bases; nucleotides outside the gene matches: 14. The germline gives CDR1 MNHEY, CDR2 SVGAGI. This CDR3 comprises 18 residues. In nucleotides, the CDR3 is TGTGCCAGCAGTTACCGCCGCCCTAGCGGGTTAGCGACCTACGAGCAGTACGTC. As protein: CASSYRRPSGLATYEQYV.

This clonotype was counted a few times. The CDR3 nucleotides are TGTGCCAGCAGCTTAGAGGTCGGCTCCTACGAGCAGTACTTC. The encoded protein is CASSLEVGSYEQYF. The rearrangement links TRBV7-9 to TRBJ2-7; D is uncertain. Per the germline V gene, CDR1 is SEHNR and CDR2 is FQNEAQ (reference sequence). Trimming removed 1 base at V and 0 bases at J, with 7 bases between. The CDR3 length is 14 residues.

For the CDR3, the DNA is TGTGCCAGCAGCCAAGACGCATTCTATGGCTACACCTTC. This codes for CASSQDAFYGYTF. The chain employs TRBV14 and TRBJ1-2; D remains ambiguous. The germline V gene has CDR1 SGHDN and CDR2 FVKESK. The V gene lost 0 bases and the J gene lost 4 bases, with 6 bases spanning the gap. CDR3 size: 13 residues.

V gene TRBV7-2 combines with J gene TRBJ2-2; maybe TRBD1 (5 bases). Trimming stripped 1 base from V and 4 bases from J, with 10 bases between. The germline V gene encodes CDR1 SGHTA and CDR2 FQGNSA. The CDR3 spans 15 residues. Here the CDR3 DNA reads TGTGCCAGCAGCTTAGTCCTAGGGGCCACCGGGGAGCTGTTTTTT. Translation gives CASSLVLGATGELFF.

A few counts support this clonotype. The genes are TRBV20-1 and TRBJ2-1, with 8 bases identical to TRBD1. Trimming at V came to 1 base and at J to 7 bases, leaving 6 bases not matched to a gene. Germline CDR1 is DFQATT and CDR2 is SNEGSKA (reference sequence). The length of the CDR3 is 14 residues. The CDR3 region is CSARGTGRRNEQFF. The CDR3 nucleotides read TGCAGTGCTAGAGGGACAGGGAGGAGGAATGAGCAGTTCTTC.

This clonotype was seen ten or more times. This chain uses TRBV10-3 with TRBJ2-3; TRBD2 matches at 8 bases. CDR1 ENHRY and CDR2 SYGVKD come from the germline V gene. J gave up 6 bases and V 4 bases, and 9 bases lay outside the gene matches. This CDR3 comprises 15 residues. The CDR3, as DNA: TGTGCCATCAGTGGACGAGCGGGAGAGTCCGATACGCAGTATTTT. As protein: CAISGRAGESDTQYF.

In its sample, this clonotype was seen many times. The chain recombines TRBV18 with TRBJ2-3; D is unresolved. Germline loops: CDR1 KGHSH, CDR2 LQKENI. This CDR3 region has 15 residues. Between the trimmed V and J ends, which lost 3 bases and 0 bases, there was a span of 10 bases. The CDR3 DNA reads TGTGCCAGCTCACCGCTTCCCTCTAGCACAGATACGCAGTATTTT. Its protein is CASSPLPSSTDTQYF.

This clonotype came up many times. The chain has TRBV11-2 and TRBJ1-1, with no clear D. CDR1 and CDR2 from the germline V gene are SGHAT and FQNNGV. The CDR3 has 13 residues. V lost 6 bases, J lost 3 bases, and 11 bases lay in between. The CDR3 loop is CASRSDVDTEAFF. The CDR3 region has the DNA TGTGCCAGCAGATCGGACGTGGACACTGAAGCTTTCTTT.

V gene TRBV29-1 combines with J gene TRBJ1-1; D unclear. Germline values: CDR1 SQVTM, CDR2 ANQGSEA. V was trimmed by 4 bases and J by 4 bases, leaving 16 bases between them. The CDR3 is made up of 14 amino acids. Here the CDR3 DNA reads TGCAGCGTTGGACGGAGAGGCGAAGGCACTGAAGCTTTCTTT. This codes for CSVGRRGEGTEAFF. Combining the CDR3 with reference TRBV29-1 and TRBJ1-1 gives the whole variable domain SAVISQKPSRDICQRGTSLTIQCQVDSQVTMMFWYRQQPGQSLTLIATANQGSEATYESGFVIDKFPISRPNLTFSTLTVSNMSPEDSSIYLCSVGRRGEGTEAFFGQGTRLTVV.

This clonotype was detected many times. The V call is TRBV7-2, the J call TRBJ2-1; 14 nucleotides agree with TRBD2. Germline CDR1 and CDR2: SGHTA and FQGNSA. CDR3 length: 14 residues. J gave up 9 bases and V 5 bases, and 3 bases lay outside the gene matches. CDR3 nucleotide sequence: TGTGCCAGCAGCCGCGGGACTAGCGGGAGTGAGCAGTTCTTC. This translates into CASSRGTSGSEQFF. Full variable domain (outside the CDR3, taken from reference TRBV7-2 and TRBJ2-1): GAGVSQSPSNKVTEKGKDVELRCDPISGHTALYWYRQSLGQGLEFLIYFQGNSAPDKSGLPSDRFSAERTGGSVSTLTIQRTQQEDSAVYLCASSRGTSGSEQFFGPGTRLTVL.